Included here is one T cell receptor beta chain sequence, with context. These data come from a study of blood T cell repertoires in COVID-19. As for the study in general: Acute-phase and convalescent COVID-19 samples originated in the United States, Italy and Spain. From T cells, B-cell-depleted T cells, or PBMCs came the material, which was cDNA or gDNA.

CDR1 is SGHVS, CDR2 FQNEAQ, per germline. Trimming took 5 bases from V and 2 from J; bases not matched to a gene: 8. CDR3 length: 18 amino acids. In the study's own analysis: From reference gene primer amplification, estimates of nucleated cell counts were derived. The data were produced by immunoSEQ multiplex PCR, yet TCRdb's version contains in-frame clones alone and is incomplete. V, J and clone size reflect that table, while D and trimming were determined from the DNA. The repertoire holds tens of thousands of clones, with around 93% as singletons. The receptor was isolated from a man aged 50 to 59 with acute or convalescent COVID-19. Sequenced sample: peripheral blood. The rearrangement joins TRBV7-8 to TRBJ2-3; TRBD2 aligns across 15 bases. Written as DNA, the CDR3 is TGTGCCAGCAGCATGCCGGGACTAGCGGGGGGTTCCACAGATACGCAGTATTTT. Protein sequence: CASSMPGLAGGSTDTQYF.